This is a list of T cell receptor beta chains from one sample in a study of monozygotic twins with cystic fibrosis. The table came from immunoSEQ multiplex PCR; TCRdb's copy has only in-frame clones and leaves some out. The sample shows some 22,000 clones, about 97% of them seen only once. The sample was blood. All receptors come from a girl aged 5-17 years with cystic fibrosis. Both conserved end residues are part of each CDR3. A D gene is named only where the DNA matches it firmly.

J,V,D,DNA,CDR3
TRBJ2-1,TRBV2,TRBD1,TGTGCCAGCATGTGGGGGACAGGGGTTAACAATGAGCAGTTCTTC,CASMWGTGVNNEQFF
TRBJ2-3,TRBV7-9,TRBD2,TGTGCCAGCAGCCCCCCTAGCGGGAGTGCCCCCGATACGCAGTATTTT,CASSPPSGSAPDTQYF
TRBJ2-5,TRBV27,NA,TGTGCCAGCAGTTTTCGAATGCAGGAGACCCAGTACTTC,CASSFRMQETQYF
TRBJ2-1,TRBV6-1,TRBD2,TGTGCCACCGGGAGAGGAGCGGGGGCCTACAATGAGCAGTTCTTC,CATGRGAGAYNEQFF
TRBJ2-2,TRBV25-1,TRBD2,TGTGCCAGCAGTGCAACCGGGAGGAGGGCCGGGGAGCTGTTTTTT,CASSATGRRAGELFF
TRBJ2-5,TRBV7-2,NA,TGTGCCAGCAAGACCATAGCGTGGGAGAGGGGAGAGACCCAGTACTTC,CASKTIAWERGETQYF
TRBJ2-1,TRBV5-1,NA,TGCGCCAGCAGCACCGGGGAGTCCTCCTACAATGAGCAGTTCTTC,CASSTGESSYNEQFF
TRBJ2-3,TRBV10-1,TRBD1,TGCGCCAGCAGTAAGGGCGCTCGGGACAGGGTCCCAGATACGCAGTATTTT,CASSKGARDRVPDTQYF
TRBJ1-2,TRBV7-2,NA,TGTGCCAGCAGCTTCGGTGGTCCGGAAGGCTACACCTTC,CASSFGGPEGYTF
TRBJ2-7,TRBV6-1,NA,TGTGCCAGCAGTGTGGACGGGAGCTCCTACGAGCAGTACTTC,CASSVDGSSYEQYF